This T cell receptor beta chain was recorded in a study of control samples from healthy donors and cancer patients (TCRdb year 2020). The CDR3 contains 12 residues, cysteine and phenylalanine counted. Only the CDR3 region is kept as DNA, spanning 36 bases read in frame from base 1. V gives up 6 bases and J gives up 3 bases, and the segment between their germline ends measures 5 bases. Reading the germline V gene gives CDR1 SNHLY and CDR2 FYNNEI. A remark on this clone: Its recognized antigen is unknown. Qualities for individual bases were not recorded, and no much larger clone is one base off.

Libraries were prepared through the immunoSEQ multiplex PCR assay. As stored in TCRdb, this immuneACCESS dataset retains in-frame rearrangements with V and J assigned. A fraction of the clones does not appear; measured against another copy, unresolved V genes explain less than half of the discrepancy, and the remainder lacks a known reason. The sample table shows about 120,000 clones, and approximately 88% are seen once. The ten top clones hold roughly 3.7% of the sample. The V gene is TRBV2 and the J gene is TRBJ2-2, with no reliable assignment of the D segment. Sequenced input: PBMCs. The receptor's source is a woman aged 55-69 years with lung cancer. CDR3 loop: CASRSDTGELFF. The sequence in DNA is TGTGCCAGCAGGAGTGACACCGGGGAGCTGTTTTTT.